These 9 T cell receptor beta chains originate from one sample sequenced in a study of blood T cell repertoires in COVID-19. Some clones are missing from TCRdb's copy, which holds only in-frame ones; the method was immunoSEQ multiplex PCR. Of about 250,000 clones listed, 85% to 95% are singletons. Sequenced sample: PBMCs or T cells enriched from blood (not recorded which). These TCRs come from a young woman who had recovered from COVID-19.

The chain recombines TRBV11-3 with TRBJ1-2; TRBD1 matches 7 bases. Losses at the gene ends were 2 bases for V and 7 bases for J; bases not matched to a gene: 19. The CDR3 has 18 residues. In germline, CDR1 is SGHNT, CDR2 YENEEA. The CDR3 DNA reads TGTGCCAGCAGCTTAACGTTTCCGACAGGGTTGCCCTTTGGTGGCTACACCTTC. This gives the protein CASSLTFPTGLPFGGYTF.

V gene TRBV28 combines with J gene TRBJ1-2, with TRBD1 matching over 8 bases. Unmatched junction bases numbered 11, after V lost 2 bases and J lost 6 bases. This CDR3 is 16 amino acids long. Germline V gene sequence: CDR1 MDHEN, CDR2 SYDVKM. CDR3 nucleotides: TGTGCCAGCAGTTTAGTGGGACAGGAATTTGGGGATGGCTACACCTTC. It codes for CASSLVGQEFGDGYTF.

The V call is TRBV2, the J call TRBJ2-5; the match to TRBD2 covers 13 bases. The trim removed 2 bases at V and 3 bases at J, leaving 3 bases unmatched. CDR1 SNHLY and CDR2 FYNNEI come from the germline V gene. CDR3 size: 16 residues. The CDR3 bases are TGTGCCAGCAGTGAATACGGGACTAGCGGGGAAGAGACCCAGTACTTC. This gives the protein CASSEYGTSGEETQYF.

V gene TRBV5-1 combines with J gene TRBJ2-1, with 8 positions matching TRBD2. The trim removed 0 bases at V and 3 bases at J, leaving 5 bases unmatched. The length of the CDR3 is 16 residues. Germline values: CDR1 SGHRS, CDR2 YFSETQ. Written as DNA, the CDR3 is TGCGCCAGCAGCTTGGCTACTAGCGGAGTCTACAATGAGCAGTTCTTC. Protein: CASSLATSGVYNEQFF.

V usage is TRBV19 and J usage is TRBJ2-1; 13 nucleotides agree with TRBD2. This CDR3 contains 16 residues. Germline values: CDR1 LNHDA, CDR2 SQIVND (reference sequence). With 4 bases clipped from V and 2 bases from J, the junction kept 2 bases outside the gene matches. CDR3 sequence reads: CASSKGLAGTYNEQFF. The CDR3 DNA reads TGTGCCAGTAGTAAGGGACTAGCGGGAACCTACAATGAGCAGTTCTTC.

V usage is TRBV11-2 and J usage is TRBJ1-5; maybe TRBD1 (5 bases). The CDR3 is made up of 14 amino acids. Germline V CDR1 and CDR2: SGHAT, FQNNGV. V lost 5 bases and J 7 bases, leaving 15 bases between the germline ends. The CDR3 here is CASSLTQTVQPQHF. CDR3 DNA: TGTGCCAGCAGCCTGACTCAGACAGTCCAGCCCCAGCATTTT.

This chain's CDR3 is CASSSGTSGIVRETQYF. For the CDR3, the DNA is TGTGCCAGCAGTTCCGGGACTAGCGGGATCGTGCGAGAGACCCAGTACTTC. The chain joins TRBV9 to TRBJ2-5, with 13 bases lining up with TRBD2. Germline V gives CDR1 SGDLS, CDR2 YYNGEE. CDR3 length: 17 amino acids. Trimming removed 5 bases from V and 4 bases from J; junction bases left unmatched: 11.

The rearrangement links TRBV28 to TRBJ2-3; D may be TRBD2 (5 bases). The V end lost 2 bases, the J end lost 5 bases, and 14 bases lay between the germline ends. The CDR3 runs 15 residues. CDR1 MDHEN and CDR2 SYDVKM come from the germline V gene. The CDR3 loop reads CASSLQTTAGDTQYF. Here the CDR3 DNA reads TGTGCCAGCAGTTTACAAACTACCGCGGGAGATACGCAGTATTTT. The variable domain in full, completed from reference TRBV28 and TRBJ2-3, reads DVKVTQSSRYLVKRTGEKVFLECVQDMDHENMFWYRQDPGLGLRLIYFSYDVKMKEKGDIPEGYSVSREKKERFSLILESASTNQTSMYLCASSLQTTAGDTQYFGPGTRLTVL.

As concerns this clone: The identical CDR3 is also encoded by other nucleotide sequences in the sample. The chain has TRBV28 and TRBJ1-2; 8 bases fit TRBD1. V gave up 5 bases and J gave up 2 bases; unmatched junction bases: 4. The CDR3 is made up of 14 amino acids. In germline, CDR1 is MDHEN, CDR2 SYDVKM. The CDR3 spells CASSPGQGNYGYTF. The CDR3 nucleotides are TGTGCCAGCAGTCCCGGACAGGGAAACTATGGCTACACCTTC.